These 32 T cell receptor beta chains came from one sample sequenced in a study of lymphopenia after photon versus proton radiotherapy. Data came from immunoSEQ multiplex PCR; TCRdb stores just in-frame clones and leaves some out. The sample has tens of thousands of clones; around 90% are singletons. Sequenced material: peripheral blood, taken from a patient treated with photon-based radiotherapy. The source of these receptors is a man aged 55 to 70 with cholangiocarcinoma.

This chain uses TRBV14 with TRBJ2-3; no reliable D call. Germline CDR1 reads SGHDN; CDR2 reads FVKESK. Trimming cost V 5 bases and J 8 bases, with 11 bases left between them. There are 12 residues in the CDR3. The CDR3 spells CASSFTGSTQYF. As DNA, the CDR3 is TGTGCCAGCAGCTTCACCGGAAGTACGCAGTATTTT. Based on the CDR3 plus reference TRBV14 and TRBJ2-3, the full variable domain is EAGVTQFPSHSVIEKGQTVTLRCDPISGHDNLYWYRRVMGKEIKFLLHFVKESKQDESGMPNNRFLAERTGGTYSTLKVQPAELEDSGVYFCASSFTGSTQYFGPGTRLTVL.

This sequence joins TRBV5-4 and TRBJ1-1, with a tentative D call TRBD1 (5 bases). Germline CDR1 SGHNT, CDR2 YYREEE (reference sequence). This CDR3 comprises 14 residues. The V gene lost 4 bases and the J gene lost 5 bases, with 15 bases spanning the gap. DNA for the CDR3: TGTGCCAGCAGCCCGGGTGGGGGAGGGACTGAAGCTTTCTTT. Protein sequence: CASSPGGGGTEAFF.

This CDR3 reads CASSLSRDRVNEQFF. The CDR3 DNA sequence: TGTGCCAGCAGCTTATCCCGGGACAGGGTCAATGAGCAGTTCTTC. The rearrangement links TRBV7-2 to TRBJ2-1, with 9 bases lining up with TRBD1. This CDR3 spans 15 amino acids. Germline lookup yields CDR1 SGHTA and CDR2 FQGNSA. J lost 6 bases, V lost 2 bases, and 5 bases had no gene match. The full variable domain, completed using reference TRBV7-2 and TRBJ2-1, is GAGVSQSPSNKVTEKGKDVELRCDPISGHTALYWYRQSLGQGLEFLIYFQGNSAPDKSGLPSDRFSAERTGGSVSTLTIQRTQQEDSAVYLCASSLSRDRVNEQFFGPGTRLTVL.

The V gene is TRBV15, the J gene TRBJ1-5, with a weak D call TRBD1 (6 bases). Germline V lookup: CDR1 LNHNV, CDR2 YYDKDF (reference sequence). V was cut by 0 bases and J by 9 bases, with 9 bases left in between. There are 13 residues in the CDR3. The CDR3 is CATSRDRGAPQHF. DNA for the CDR3: TGTGCCACCAGCAGAGACAGGGGAGCGCCCCAGCATTTT. Using reference TRBV15 and TRBJ1-5 for the parts outside the CDR3, the full variable domain is DAMVIQNPRYQVTQFGKPVTLSCSQTLNHNVMYWYQQKSSQAPKLLFHYYDKDFNNEADTPDNFQSRRPNTSFCFLDIRSPGLGDTAMYLCATSRDRGAPQHFGDGTRLSIL.

The V call is TRBV27, the J call TRBJ1-2, with D maybe TRBD1 (5 bases). V gave up 2 bases and J gave up 2 bases, with 15 bases separating them. This CDR3 is built from 16 residues. CDR1 is MNHEY and CDR2 is SMNVEV in the germline V gene (reference sequence). CDR3 DNA sequence: TGTGCCAGCAGTTTAGTGTATAGGGGAACAAACTATGGCTACACCTTC. Its protein is CASSLVYRGTNYGYTF.

V and J are TRBV27 and TRBJ2-7, with 8 bases fitting TRBD1. This CDR3 comprises 11 residues. Germline V gene lookup returns CDR1 MNHEY and CDR2 SMNVEV (reference sequence). J lost 5 bases, V lost 8 bases, and 2 bases had no gene match. CDR3 DNA sequence: TGTGCCAGCGTGACAGGGGACGAGCAGTACTTC. Amino acids: CASVTGDEQYF.

The chain is built from TRBV28 and TRBJ2-2; a possible D gene is TRBD2 (5 bases). CDR3 length: 16 amino acids. V was cut by 5 bases and J by 6 bases, with 19 bases left in between. Germline lookup yields CDR1 MDHEN and CDR2 SYDVKM. Written as DNA, the CDR3 is TGTGCCAGCAGTCCACCGATCACTAGAGTCGCCGGGGAGCTGTTTTTT. As protein: CASSPPITRVAGELFF.

This chain joins TRBV19 and TRBJ1-5; 7 nucleotides line up with TRBD1. Germline-derived CDR1 and CDR2 are LNHDA and SQIVND (reference sequence). The CDR3 extends over 16 amino acids. Unmatched junction bases numbered 10, after V lost 8 bases and J lost 0 bases. This CDR3 reads CASLRGTVNSNQPQHF. The DNA for the CDR3 is TGTGCCAGTCTGAGGGGGACAGTGAATAGCAATCAGCCCCAGCATTTT.

J is TRBJ2-5 and V is TRBV18; D might be TRBD1 (6 bases). Trimming shortened V by 3 bases and J by 3 bases, and 11 bases separated the two germline ends. The CDR3 is 14 residues long. CDR1 is KGHSH and CDR2 is LQKENI in the germline V gene. CDR3 nucleotides: TGTGCCAGCTCACCCCCGGACAGAAAAGAGACCCAGTACTTC. Its translation is CASSPPDRKETQYF. The entire variable domain, with the rest obtained from reference TRBV18 and TRBJ2-5, is as follows: NAGVMQNPRHLVRRRGQEARLRCSPMKGHSHVYWYRQLPEEGLKFMVYLQKENIIDESGMPKERFSAEFPKEGPSILRIQQVVRGDSAAYFCASSPPDRKETQYFGPGTRLLVL.

This clone was seen once. V is TRBV5-1 and J is TRBJ2-7, with D possibly matching TRBD1 (6 bases). V dropped 4 bases and J dropped 1 base, with 15 bases sitting between them. This CDR3 comprises 15 residues. CDR1 and CDR2 from the germline V gene are SGHRS and YFSETQ. CDR3 bases: TGCGCCAGCAGCGGAGGACAGATTTTATCCTACGAGCAGTACTTC. It specifies CASSGGQILSYEQYF.

This clone has just one count. The chain joins TRBV5-4 to TRBJ2-2, with D maybe TRBD2 (7 bases). This CDR3 has 19 residues. The V end was cut by 1 base, the J end by 2 bases, with 21 bases between. CDR1 and CDR2 from the germline V gene are SGHNT and YYREEE (reference sequence). The CDR3 loop reads CASSLFRARGGANTGELFF. The CDR3 nucleotides are TGTGCCAGCAGCTTGTTCAGGGCGAGAGGGGGGGCTAACACCGGGGAGCTGTTTTTT.

This chain joins TRBV18 and TRBJ2-1; a weak D match, TRBD1 (5 bases). The CDR3 runs 16 residues. Germline values: CDR1 KGHSH, CDR2 LQKENI. Trimming took 3 bases from V and 5 from J, leaving 17 bases between them. The CDR3 reads CASSPLQGLYDNEQFF. CDR3 DNA: TGTGCCAGCTCACCGCTGCAGGGTTTGTACGACAATGAGCAGTTCTTC. Complete variable domain (other parts from reference TRBV18 and TRBJ2-1): NAGVMQNPRHLVRRRGQEARLRCSPMKGHSHVYWYRQLPEEGLKFMVYLQKENIIDESGMPKERFSAEFPKEGPSILRIQQVVRGDSAAYFCASSPLQGLYDNEQFFGPGTRLTVL.

DNA of the CDR3: TGTGCCAGCAGTTCTTGGGGGCCTCGTCAGGAGCAGTACTTC. It yields the protein CASSSWGPRQEQYF. The rearrangement joins TRBV27 to TRBJ2-7; tentatively, D is TRBD1 (6 bases). V gave up 4 bases and J gave up 7 bases, with 17 bases separating them. This CDR3 spans 14 amino acids. Germline CDR1 is MNHEY and CDR2 is SMNVEV (reference sequence).

V gene TRBV10-2 combines with J gene TRBJ1-1; D ambiguous. Germline V lookup: CDR1 WSHSY, CDR2 SAAADI. This CDR3 has 16 amino acids. V was cut by 3 bases and J by 0 bases, with 14 bases left in between. Here the CDR3 reads CASSDPLPILNTEAFF. CDR3 coding DNA: TGCGCCAGCAGTGACCCCCTACCAATCTTGAACACTGAAGCTTTCTTT.

The chain recombines TRBV27 with TRBJ2-2; the D gene is possibly TRBD1 (6 bases). The CDR3 totals 14 residues. CDR1 MNHEY and CDR2 SMNVEV come from the germline V gene (reference sequence). Trimming cost V 6 bases and J 4 bases, with 12 bases left between them. The DNA of the CDR3 is TGTGCCAGCAGCCTTGACAGGATCACCGGGGAGCTGTTTTTT. Its protein product is CASSLDRITGELFF.

The chain uses TRBV28 and TRBJ1-4, with D unclear. V shed 5 bases and J shed 10 bases, with 14 bases lying between them. The CDR3 runs 13 residues. The germline V gene encodes CDR1 MDHEN and CDR2 SYDVKM. CDR3 loop: CASSTFSAGKLFF. In nucleotides, the CDR3 is TGTGCCAGCAGTACATTCAGCGCCGGAAAACTGTTTTTT.

The chain recombines TRBV6-6 with TRBJ2-1, with 9 bases lining up with TRBD1. Trimming removed 8 bases from V and 6 bases from J; junction bases left unmatched: 8. The CDR3 is 14 residues long. Per germline, CDR1 MNHNY and CDR2 SVGAGI (reference sequence). CDR3 nucleotide sequence: TGTGCCAGCGAGATGGGGACAGGGTTCAATGAGCAGTTCTTC. Encoded protein: CASEMGTGFNEQFF.

This chain uses TRBV5-1 with TRBJ2-1; weak D call: TRBD1 (6 bases). This CDR3 has 14 residues. The germline CDR1 and CDR2 sequences are SGHRS and YFSETQ. Trimming removed 4 bases at V and 5 bases at J, with 13 bases between. In DNA form, the CDR3 reads TGCGCCAGCAGCACGCCGGGACAAGACAATGAGCAGTTCTTC. Protein sequence: CASSTPGQDNEQFF. Using reference TRBV5-1 and TRBJ2-1 for the parts outside the CDR3, the full variable domain is KAGVTQTPRYLIKTRGQQVTLSCSPISGHRSVSWYQQTPGQGLQFLFEYFSETQRNKGNFPGRFSGRQFSNSRSEMNVSTLELGDSALYLCASSTPGQDNEQFFGPGTRLTVL.

V and J are TRBV11-2 and TRBJ2-6, with D uncertain. The CDR3 has 16 amino acids. Germline V gene data show CDR1 as SGHAT and CDR2 as FQNNGV. Trimming pared 0 bases from V and 2 bases from J, leaving 8 bases between. The CDR3 sequence is CASSLDLQAGANVLTF. The CDR3 region has the DNA TGTGCCAGCAGCTTAGATCTCCAGGCTGGGGCCAACGTCCTGACTTTC.

The chain joins TRBV7-2 to TRBJ2-2; D may be TRBD1 or TRBD2 (5 bases each). This CDR3 contains 13 residues. Germline CDR1 reads SGHTA; CDR2 reads FQGNSA. Deletions cut 5 bases from V and 5 bases from J, with 9 bases between. The CDR3 region has the DNA TGTGCCAGCAGCCTAGGGGAGACCGGGGAGCTGTTTTTT. Protein: CASSLGETGELFF. Looking up the rest from reference TRBV7-2 and TRBJ2-2 gives the full variable domain: GAGVSQSPSNKVTEKGKDVELRCDPISGHTALYWYRQSLGQGLEFLIYFQGNSAPDKSGLPSDRFSAERTGGSVSTLTIQRTQQEDSAVYLCASSLGETGELFFGEGSRLTVL.

The chain couples TRBV6-1 to TRBJ1-4, with D uncertain. Trimming took 5 bases from V and 0 from J, leaving 10 bases between them. This CDR3 comprises 15 residues. Germline CDR1 MNHNS, CDR2 SASEGT. CDR3 region: CASSPYGATNEKLFF. The CDR3 coding sequence is TGTGCCAGCAGTCCCTACGGTGCAACTAATGAAAAACTGTTTTTT.

The sample holds one count of this clone. CDR3 region: CASSLGYNEQFF. The DNA of the CDR3 is TGTGCCAGCAGCCTTGGATACAATGAGCAGTTCTTC. The rearrangement uses TRBV28 and TRBJ2-1; no reliable D call. CDR3 length: 12 amino acids. Germline lookup yields CDR1 MDHEN and CDR2 SYDVKM. V dropped 6 bases and J dropped 4 bases, with 7 bases sitting between them.

This chain links TRBV18 with TRBJ2-5, with D unresolved. The germline gives CDR1 KGHSH, CDR2 LQKENI. The germline V and J ends were trimmed by 5 bases and 3 bases, with 4 bases remaining between them. The CDR3 extends over 11 amino acids. The CDR3 DNA sequence: TGTGCCAGCTCATCCGAAGAGACCCAGTACTTC. This translates into CASSSEETQYF. The complete variable domain, with remaining parts taken from reference TRBV18 and TRBJ2-5, reads NAGVMQNPRHLVRRRGQEARLRCSPMKGHSHVYWYRQLPEEGLKFMVYLQKENIIDESGMPKERFSAEFPKEGPSILRIQQVVRGDSAAYFCASSSEETQYFGPGTRLLVL.

This chain links TRBV28 with TRBJ2-7; a weak D match, TRBD2 (6 bases). The CDR3 consists of 12 residues. Germline CDR1 and CDR2: MDHEN and SYDVKM. Trimming shortened V by 1 base and J by 7 bases, and 8 bases separated the two germline ends. In DNA, the CDR3 is TGTGCCAGCAGTTTATTGGCGGGAGAGCAGTACTTC. Translated, it gives CASSLLAGEQYF.

The CDR3: CASSLPGGQAFGKLFF. DNA of the CDR3: TGTGCCAGCAGCCTCCCGGGGGGACAGGCCTTCGGAAAACTGTTTTTT. This chain joins TRBV7-2 and TRBJ1-4; 8 bases line up with TRBD1. The CDR3 length is 16 residues. CDR1 is SGHTA, CDR2 FQGNSA, per germline. After removal of 5 bases from V and 10 bases from J, the junction contained 15 bases not matched to a gene.

The CDR3 loop is CASGLIETQYF. In DNA form, the CDR3 reads TGTGCCAGCGGACTTATAGAGACCCAGTACTTC. This chain connects TRBV7-9 to TRBJ2-5; D perhaps matches TRBD2 (5 bases). The V end was cut by 8 bases, the J end by 4 bases, with 8 bases between. CDR3 length: 11 amino acids. CDR1 and CDR2 (germline): SEHNR, FQNEAQ (reference sequence).

CDR3 in amino acids: CASSQGLAGGNHEQYF. CDR3 nucleotide sequence: TGTGCCAGCAGCCAGGGGCTAGCGGGGGGGAACCACGAGCAGTACTTC. This chain links TRBV7-3 with TRBJ2-7, with 12 bases matching TRBD2. The CDR3 has 16 amino acids. J gave up 5 bases and V 5 bases, and 10 bases lay outside the gene matches. Germline V gene data show CDR1 as SGHTA and CDR2 as FQGTGA. The full variable domain, completed using reference TRBV7-3 and TRBJ2-7, is GAGVSQTPSNKVTEKGKYVELRCDPISGHTALYWYRQSLGQGPEFLIYFQGTGAADDSGLPNDRFFAVRPEGSVSTLKIQRTERGDSAVYLCASSQGLAGGNHEQYFGPGTRLTVT.

DNA of the CDR3: TGTGCCAGCAGCTTAGGCCTAGCGGGGAACACCGGGGAGCTGTTTTTT. Translation: CASSLGLAGNTGELFF. The rearrangement links TRBV11-2 to TRBJ2-2; 8 positions match TRBD2. Trimming took 1 base from V and 1 from J; bases not matched to a gene: 2. CDR1 and CDR2 (germline): SGHAT, FQNNGV. The CDR3 extends over 16 amino acids.

The chain carries TRBV27 and TRBJ2-2, with no clear D. The length of the CDR3 is 13 residues. Germline loops: CDR1 MNHEY, CDR2 SMNVEV (reference sequence). V lost 4 bases, J lost 4 bases, and 7 bases lay in between. CDR3 sequence (DNA): TGTGCCAGCAGTTCCCCATCCACCGGGGAGCTGTTTTTT. This encodes CASSSPSTGELFF.

The CDR3 loop reads CASSLNRPSFYGYTF. CDR3 nucleotides: TGTGCCAGCAGCTTGAACAGGCCATCTTTCTATGGCTACACCTTC. The chain couples TRBV5-6 to TRBJ1-2; D might be TRBD1 (5 bases). Deletions cut 1 base from V and 4 bases from J, with 14 bases between. The CDR3 runs to 15 residues. CDR1 and CDR2 from the germline V gene are SGHDT and YYEEEE.

The J gene is TRBJ1-1, the V gene TRBV28; 10 bases fit TRBD1. This CDR3 region has 17 residues. V lost 2 bases to trimming and J lost 0 bases; unmatched junction nucleotides: 6. The germline V gene encodes CDR1 MDHEN and CDR2 SYDVKM. CDR3 sequence (DNA): TGTGCCAGCAGTTTAGGGGACAGGGGATTAATGAACACTGAAGCTTTCTTT. Translation: CASSLGDRGLMNTEAFF.

This clone was observed a single time. The V and J genes are TRBV7-2 and TRBJ2-2; no reliable D call. V was pared by 1 base and J by 0 bases, with 9 bases between. The CDR3 length is 16 residues. Per the germline V gene, CDR1 is SGHTA and CDR2 is FQGNSA. The CDR3: CASSLVGTSNTGELFF. In nucleotides, the CDR3 is TGTGCCAGCAGCTTAGTCGGCACCTCGAACACCGGGGAGCTGTTTTTT.